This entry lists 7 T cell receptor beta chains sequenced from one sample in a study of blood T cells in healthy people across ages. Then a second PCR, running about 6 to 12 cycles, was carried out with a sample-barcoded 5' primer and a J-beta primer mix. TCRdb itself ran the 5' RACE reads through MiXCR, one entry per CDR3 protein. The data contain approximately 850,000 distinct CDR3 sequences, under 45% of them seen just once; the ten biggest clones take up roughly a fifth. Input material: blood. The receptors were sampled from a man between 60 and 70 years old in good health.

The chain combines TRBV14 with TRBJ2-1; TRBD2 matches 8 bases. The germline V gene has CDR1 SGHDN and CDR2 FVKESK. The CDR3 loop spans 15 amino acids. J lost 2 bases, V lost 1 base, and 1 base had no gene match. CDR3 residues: CASSQAGRAYNEQFF. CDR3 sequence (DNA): TGTGCCAGCAGCCAAGCCGGGAGGGCCTACAATGAGCAGTTCTTC.

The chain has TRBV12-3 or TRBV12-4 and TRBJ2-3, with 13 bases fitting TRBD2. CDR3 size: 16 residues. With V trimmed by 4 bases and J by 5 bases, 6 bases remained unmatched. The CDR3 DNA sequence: TGTGCCAGCAGTTCGTCGTGGACTAGCGGGGGAGATACGCAGTATTTT. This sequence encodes CASSSSWTSGGDTQYF.

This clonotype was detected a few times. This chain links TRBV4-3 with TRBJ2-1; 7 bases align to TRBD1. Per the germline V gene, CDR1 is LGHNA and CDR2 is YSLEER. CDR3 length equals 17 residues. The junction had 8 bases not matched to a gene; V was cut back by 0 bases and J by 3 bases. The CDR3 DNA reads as TGCGCCAGCAGCCAAGATAATTCAGGGACAGACTACAATGAGCAGTTCTTC. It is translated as CASSQDNSGTDYNEQFF.

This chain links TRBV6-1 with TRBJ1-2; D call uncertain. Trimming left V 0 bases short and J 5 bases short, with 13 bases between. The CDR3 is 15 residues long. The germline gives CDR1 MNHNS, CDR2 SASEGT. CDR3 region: CASSEAEGRTYGYTF. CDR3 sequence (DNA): TGTGCCAGCAGTGAAGCTGAGGGTCGAACATATGGCTACACCTTC.

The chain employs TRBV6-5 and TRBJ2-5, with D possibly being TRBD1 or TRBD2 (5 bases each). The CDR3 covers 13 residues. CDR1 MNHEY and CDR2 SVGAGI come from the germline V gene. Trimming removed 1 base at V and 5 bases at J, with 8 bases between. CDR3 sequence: CASSYFEGETQYF. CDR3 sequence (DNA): TGTGCCAGCAGTTACTTTGAGGGGGAGACCCAGTACTTC.

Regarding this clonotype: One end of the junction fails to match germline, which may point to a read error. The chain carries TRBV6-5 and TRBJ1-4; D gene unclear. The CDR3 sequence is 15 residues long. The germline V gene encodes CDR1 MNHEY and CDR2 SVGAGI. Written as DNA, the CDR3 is TGTGCCAGCAAAATAGACCCTACAACTAATGAAAAACCGTTTTTT. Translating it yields CASKIDPTTNEKPFF.

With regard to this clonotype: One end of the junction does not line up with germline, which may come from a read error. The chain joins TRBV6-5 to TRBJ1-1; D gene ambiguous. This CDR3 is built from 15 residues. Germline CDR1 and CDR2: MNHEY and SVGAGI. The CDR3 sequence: CASSHSEGIGTEAFF. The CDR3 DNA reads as TGTGCCAGCAGTCACTCGGAGGGTATTGGCACTGAAGCTTTCTTT.